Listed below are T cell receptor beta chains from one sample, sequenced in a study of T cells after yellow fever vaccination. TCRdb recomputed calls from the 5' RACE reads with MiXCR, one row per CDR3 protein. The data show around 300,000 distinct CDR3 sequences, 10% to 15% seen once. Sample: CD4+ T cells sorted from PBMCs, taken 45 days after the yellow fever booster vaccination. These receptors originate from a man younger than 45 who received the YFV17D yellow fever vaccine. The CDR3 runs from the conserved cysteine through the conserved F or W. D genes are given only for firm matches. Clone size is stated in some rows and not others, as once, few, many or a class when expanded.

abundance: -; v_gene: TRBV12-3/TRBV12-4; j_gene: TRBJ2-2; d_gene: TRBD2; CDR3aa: CASSLLAGGGNTGELFF; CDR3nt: TGTGCCAGCAGTTTACTAGCGGGAGGAGGGAACACCGGGGAGCTGTTTTTT
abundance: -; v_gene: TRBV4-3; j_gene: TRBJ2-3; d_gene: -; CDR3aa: CASSQTERKDTQYF; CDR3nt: TGCGCCAGCAGCCAAACTGAGAGGAAAGATACGCAGTATTTT
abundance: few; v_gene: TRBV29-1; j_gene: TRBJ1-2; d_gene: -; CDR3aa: CSVDKGGYTF; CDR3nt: TGCAGCGTTGACAAGGGTGGCTACACCTTC
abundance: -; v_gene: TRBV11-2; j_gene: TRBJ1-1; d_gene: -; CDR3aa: CASSAPTVNTEAFF; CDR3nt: TGTGCCAGCAGCGCCCCGACCGTGAACACTGAAGCTTTCTTT
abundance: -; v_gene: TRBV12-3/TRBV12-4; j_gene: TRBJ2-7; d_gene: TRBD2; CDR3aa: CASSGGTSGRIHEQYF; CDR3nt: TGTGCCAGCAGCGGAGGGACTAGCGGGAGGATCCACGAGCAGTACTTC
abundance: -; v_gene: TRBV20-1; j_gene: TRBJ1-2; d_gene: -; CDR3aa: CSARNYGYTF; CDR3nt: TGCAGTGCTAGAAACTATGGCTACACCTTC
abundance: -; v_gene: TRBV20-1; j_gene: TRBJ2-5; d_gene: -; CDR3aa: CSARDWSDGGETQYF; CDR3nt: TGCAGTGCTAGAGATTGGTCCGACGGAGGAGAGACCCAGTACTTC
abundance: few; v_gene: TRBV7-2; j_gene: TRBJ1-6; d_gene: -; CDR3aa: CASSLGDSPLHF; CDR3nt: TGTGCCAGCAGCTTGGGGGATTCACCCCTCCACTTT
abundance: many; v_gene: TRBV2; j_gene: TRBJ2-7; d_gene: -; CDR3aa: CASGRGSYEQYF; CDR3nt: TGTGCCAGCGGTCGCGGTTCCTACGAGCAGTACTTC
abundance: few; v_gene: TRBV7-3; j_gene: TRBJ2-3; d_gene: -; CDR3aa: CASSSQTPGTDTQYF; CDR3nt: TGTGCCAGCAGCTCCCAAACTCCTGGCACAGATACGCAGTATTTT
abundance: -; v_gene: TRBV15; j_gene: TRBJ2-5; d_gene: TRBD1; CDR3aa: CATSSGTVQETQYF; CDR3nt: TGTGCCACCAGCAGCGGGACAGTGCAAGAGACCCAGTACTTC
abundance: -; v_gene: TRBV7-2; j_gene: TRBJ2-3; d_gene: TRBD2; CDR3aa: CASTQRIAGETDTQYF; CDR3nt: TGTGCCAGCACTCAACGCATAGCGGGAGAAACAGATACGCAGTATTTT
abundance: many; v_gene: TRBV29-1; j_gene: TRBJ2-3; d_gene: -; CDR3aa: CSGSGYSTDTQYF; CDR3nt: TGCAGCGGCTCAGGGTATAGCACAGATACGCAGTATTTT
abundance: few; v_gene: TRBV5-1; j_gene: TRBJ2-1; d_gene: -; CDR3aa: CASAGPSYNEQFF; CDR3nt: TGCGCCAGCGCAGGGCCTTCCTACAATGAGCAGTTCTTC
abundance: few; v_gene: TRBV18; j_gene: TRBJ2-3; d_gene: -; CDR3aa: CASSTTHGGTDTQYF; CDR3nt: TGTGCCAGCTCGACCACGCATGGGGGTACAGATACGCAGTATTTT
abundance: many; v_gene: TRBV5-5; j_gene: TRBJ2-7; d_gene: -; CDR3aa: CASSLVQPSYEQYF; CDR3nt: TGTGCCAGCAGCTTGGTTCAGCCCTCCTACGAGCAGTACTTC
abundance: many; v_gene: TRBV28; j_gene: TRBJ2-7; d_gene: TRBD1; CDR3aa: CASSSGQGGEQYF; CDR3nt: TGTGCCAGCAGCTCCGGACAGGGCGGAGAGCAGTACTTC
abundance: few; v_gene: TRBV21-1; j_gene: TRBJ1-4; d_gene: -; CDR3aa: CASSYTCDEKLFF; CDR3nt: -
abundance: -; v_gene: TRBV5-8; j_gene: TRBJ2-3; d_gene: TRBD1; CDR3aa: CASSPGQGGTTDTQYF; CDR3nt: TGTGCCAGCAGCCCTGGACAGGGAGGAACCACAGATACGCAGTATTTT
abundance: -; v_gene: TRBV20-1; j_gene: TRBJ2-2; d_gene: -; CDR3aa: CSASDQGGITGELFF; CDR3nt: TGCAGTGCTTCAGACCAAGGGGGAATCACCGGGGAGCTGTTTTTT
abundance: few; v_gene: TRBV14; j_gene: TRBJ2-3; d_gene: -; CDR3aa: CASSQALGHTDTQYF; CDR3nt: TGTGCCAGCAGCCAAGCATTAGGACACACAGATACGCAGTATTTT
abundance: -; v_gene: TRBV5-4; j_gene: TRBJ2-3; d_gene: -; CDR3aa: CASSVDRNTQYF; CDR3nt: TGTGCCAGCAGCGTCGACCGGAATACGCAGTATTTT
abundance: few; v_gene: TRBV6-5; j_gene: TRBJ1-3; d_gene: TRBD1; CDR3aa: CASSYRRVRTGYGNTIYF; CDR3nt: TGTGCCAGCAGTTACCGACGCGTTCGGACAGGCTACGGAAACACCATATATTTT
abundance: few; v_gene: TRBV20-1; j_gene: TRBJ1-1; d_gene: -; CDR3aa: CSAPRQTWTEAFF; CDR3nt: TGCAGTGCTCCGAGACAGACTTGGACTGAAGCTTTCTTT
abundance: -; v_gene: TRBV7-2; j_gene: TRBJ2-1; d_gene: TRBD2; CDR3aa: CASSPGLASSYNEQFF; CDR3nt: TGTGCCAGCAGCCCGGGACTAGCGTCCTCCTACAATGAGCAGTTCTTC
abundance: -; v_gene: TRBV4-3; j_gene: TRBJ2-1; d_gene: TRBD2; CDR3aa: CASSQGRGLAGPNEQFF; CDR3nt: TGCGCCAGCAGCCAAGGACGGGGGCTAGCGGGTCCCAATGAGCAGTTCTTC
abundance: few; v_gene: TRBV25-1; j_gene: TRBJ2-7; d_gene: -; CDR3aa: CASSEGPYEQYF; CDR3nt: TGTGCCAGCAGTGAAGGGCCCTACGAGCAGTACTTC
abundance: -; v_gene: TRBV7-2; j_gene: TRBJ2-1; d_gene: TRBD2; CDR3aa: CASSFTGGPHEQFF; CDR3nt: TGTGCCAGCAGCTTTACGGGAGGGCCCCATGAGCAGTTCTTC
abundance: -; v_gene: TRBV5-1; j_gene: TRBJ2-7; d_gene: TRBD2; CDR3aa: CASSSSGRAIYEQYF; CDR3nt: TGCGCCAGCAGCAGTAGCGGGAGGGCCATCTACGAGCAGTACTTC
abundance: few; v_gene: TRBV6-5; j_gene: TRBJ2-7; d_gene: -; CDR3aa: CASSYHRDRTSYEQYF; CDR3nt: TGTGCCAGCAGTTACCACCGGGACCGTACCTCCTACGAGCAGTACTTC
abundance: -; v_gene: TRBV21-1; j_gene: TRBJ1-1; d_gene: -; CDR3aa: CASTEAPEAFF; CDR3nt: TGTGCCAGCACGGAAGCCCCTGAAGCTTTCTTT
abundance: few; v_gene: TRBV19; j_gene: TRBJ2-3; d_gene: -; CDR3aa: CASSIRLLGPDTQYF; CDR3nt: TGTGCCAGTAGTATCCGTCTACTAGGCCCAGATACGCAGTATTTT
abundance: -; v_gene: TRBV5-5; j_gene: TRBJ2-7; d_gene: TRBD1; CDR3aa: CASRRDRETYEQYF; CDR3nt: TGTGCCAGCAGAAGGGACAGGGAGACCTACGAGCAGTACTTC
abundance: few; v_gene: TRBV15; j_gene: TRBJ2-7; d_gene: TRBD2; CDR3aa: CATSRDIAGGGRGEQYF; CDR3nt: TGTGCCACCAGCAGAGATATAGCGGGAGGGGGCAGGGGCGAGCAGTACTTC
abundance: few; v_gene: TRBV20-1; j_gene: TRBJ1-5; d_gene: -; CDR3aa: CSARDGSYSNQPQHF; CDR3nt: TGCAGTGCTAGAGATGGCAGTTATAGCAATCAGCCCCAGCATTTT
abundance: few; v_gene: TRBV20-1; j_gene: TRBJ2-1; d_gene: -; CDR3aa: CSAGHNEQFF; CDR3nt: TGCAGTGCAGGCCACAATGAGCAGTTCTTC
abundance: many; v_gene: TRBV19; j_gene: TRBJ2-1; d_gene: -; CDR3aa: CASSRIAALKNEQFF; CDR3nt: TGTGCCAGTAGTCGAATAGCGGCCCTCAAAAATGAGCAGTTCTTC
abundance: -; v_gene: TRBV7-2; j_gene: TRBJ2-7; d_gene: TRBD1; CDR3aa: CASSSAGTDSYEQYF; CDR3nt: TGTGCCAGCAGCTCAGCCGGGACAGACTCCTACGAGCAGTACTTC
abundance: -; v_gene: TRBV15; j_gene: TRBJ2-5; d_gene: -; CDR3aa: CATTSVRGKERETQYF; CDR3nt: TGTGCCACCACCTCCGTGAGGGGCAAGGAGAGGGAGACCCAGTACTTC
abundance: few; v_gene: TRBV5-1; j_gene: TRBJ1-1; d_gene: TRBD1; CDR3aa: CASSLVGGPEAFF; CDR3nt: TGCGCCAGCAGCTTGGTAGGGGGCCCTGAAGCTTTCTTT
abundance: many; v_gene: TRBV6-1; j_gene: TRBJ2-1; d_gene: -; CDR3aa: CASSRTGSTSYNEQFF; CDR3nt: TGTGCCAGCAGCCGGACCGGGAGCACCTCCTACAATGAGCAGTTCTTC
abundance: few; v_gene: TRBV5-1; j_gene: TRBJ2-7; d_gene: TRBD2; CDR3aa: CASSLSVGLAGDEQYF; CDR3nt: TGCGCCAGCAGCTTGAGTGTTGGACTAGCGGGAGACGAGCAGTACTTC